Listed below are T cell receptor beta chains from one sample, sequenced in a study of OX40 agonist ivuxolimab in advanced cancers. TCRdb keeps only in-frame clones here, not all; method: immunoSEQ multiplex PCR. The sample holds about 78,000 clones, about 84% seen once. The material sequenced was CD4+ or CD8+ T cells sorted from blood, taken in a trial of the OX40 agonist ivuxolimab. All receptors come from an adult with an advanced solid tumor such as melanoma, head and neck, liver or kidney cancer. Both conserved end residues are part of each CDR3. D genes are given only for firm matches. Size is omitted from some rows. Given values are once, few, many or a class for expanded clones.

cdr3_aa	cdr3_nt	cdr3_length	j_call	clone_size	v_call	d_call
CASSKATDKLAKNIQYF	TGTGCCAGCAGCAAAGCGACGGACAAACTAGCCAAAAACATTCAGTACTTC	17	TRBJ2-4	-	TRBV21-1	-
CASSLGGNNYGYTF	TGTGCCAGCAGTTTAGGGGGGAATAACTATGGCTACACCTTC	14	TRBJ1-2	-	TRBV28	-
CASSGDRVGTEAFF	TGTGCCAGCAGTGGGGACAGGGTGGGGACTGAAGCTTTCTTT	14	TRBJ1-1	-	TRBV2	TRBD1
CASSYGPAEKLFF	TGTGCCAGCAGCTACGGGCCTGCTGAAAAACTGTTTTTT	13	TRBJ1-4	-	TRBV7-2	-
CASSLVFSAVQQYF	TGTGCCAGCAGCTTAGTGTTCTCGGCTGTACAGCAGTACTTC	14	TRBJ2-7	-	TRBV7-8	-
CASSSTGTVNEKLFF	TGTGCCAGCAGCTCGACAGGAACGGTAAATGAAAAACTGTTTTTT	15	TRBJ1-4	-	TRBV5-4	-
CATLQRDGYNEQFF	TGTGCCACCCTCCAGCGGGATGGGTACAATGAGCAGTTCTTC	14	TRBJ2-1	-	TRBV19	TRBD2
CASRQPGQLNTEAFF	TGTGCCAGCAGGCAACCGGGACAGTTGAACACTGAAGCTTTCTTT	15	TRBJ1-1	-	TRBV28	TRBD1
CASSLLTGKGYTF	TGCGCCAGCAGCTTGTTAACAGGGAAAGGCTACACCTTC	13	TRBJ1-2	-	TRBV5-1	-
CASSYKATGFSNQPQHF	TGTGCCAGCAGTTATAAGGCCACCGGATTTAGCAATCAGCCCCAGCATTTT	17	TRBJ1-5	-	TRBV27	-
CASSLAGTGTDTQYF	TGTGCCAGCAGCTTAGCCGGGACAGGCACAGATACGCAGTATTTT	15	TRBJ2-3	-	TRBV7-3	TRBD1
CASSPEGGDYGYTF	TGCGCCAGCAGCCCCGAGGGGGGGGACTATGGCTACACCTTC	14	TRBJ1-2	-	TRBV5-1	-
CASSLGMNNEQFF	TGCGCCAGCAGCTTGGGTATGAACAATGAGCAGTTCTTC	13	TRBJ2-1	-	TRBV5-1	-
CASSLAPAGGGETQYF	TGTGCCAGCAGCTTAGCCCCAGCGGGGGGAGGTGAGACCCAGTACTTC	16	TRBJ2-5	-	TRBV7-9	TRBD2
CASTPSGRASYEQYF	TGTGCCAGCACTCCTAGCGGGAGGGCCTCCTACGAGCAGTACTTC	15	TRBJ2-7	-	TRBV28	TRBD2
CASSHSQATGSNIQYF	TGTGCCAGCAGCCACTCTCAGGCGACCGGGTCTAACATTCAGTACTTC	16	TRBJ2-4	-	TRBV16	-
CASSPGVGNNQPQHF	TGTGCCAGCAGCCCAGGGGTGGGAAACAATCAGCCCCAGCATTTT	15	TRBJ1-5	-	TRBV7-9	-
CASSPRLNNYGYTF	TGTGCCAGCAGCCCTCGACTGAATAACTATGGCTACACCTTC	14	TRBJ1-2	few	TRBV28	-
CASSIRRGGQETQYF	TGTGCCAGTAGTATTCGCCGGGGTGGCCAAGAGACCCAGTACTTC	15	TRBJ2-5	-	TRBV19	-
CASSTRTGAFNSPLHF	TGTGCCAGTAGTACTAGGACAGGGGCCTTCAATTCACCCCTCCACTTT	16	TRBJ1-6	few	TRBV19	TRBD1